This entry features one T cell receptor beta chain sequence. The sample comes from a study of multiple sclerosis patients with progressive multifocal leukoencephalopathy. Clones were read by immunoSEQ multiplex PCR, and TCRdb kept only the in-frame ones, dropping some. The table records roughly 30,000 clones, 70% to 90% of them present only once. Specified time point: before natalizumab initiation. V lost 5 bases and J lost 6, with 11 bases in between. This CDR3 region has 13 residues. CDR1 is PRHDT and CDR2 is FYEKMQ in the germline V gene (reference sequence). The sequenced sample consisted of PBMCs. The gene calls are TRBV13 and TRBJ2-1; D remains unclear. This TCR was recovered from a human donor with multiple sclerosis. DNA for the CDR3: TGTGCCAGCAGCCCCGGTTTGGGCAATGAGCAGTTCTTC. Protein sequence: CASSPGLGNEQFF.